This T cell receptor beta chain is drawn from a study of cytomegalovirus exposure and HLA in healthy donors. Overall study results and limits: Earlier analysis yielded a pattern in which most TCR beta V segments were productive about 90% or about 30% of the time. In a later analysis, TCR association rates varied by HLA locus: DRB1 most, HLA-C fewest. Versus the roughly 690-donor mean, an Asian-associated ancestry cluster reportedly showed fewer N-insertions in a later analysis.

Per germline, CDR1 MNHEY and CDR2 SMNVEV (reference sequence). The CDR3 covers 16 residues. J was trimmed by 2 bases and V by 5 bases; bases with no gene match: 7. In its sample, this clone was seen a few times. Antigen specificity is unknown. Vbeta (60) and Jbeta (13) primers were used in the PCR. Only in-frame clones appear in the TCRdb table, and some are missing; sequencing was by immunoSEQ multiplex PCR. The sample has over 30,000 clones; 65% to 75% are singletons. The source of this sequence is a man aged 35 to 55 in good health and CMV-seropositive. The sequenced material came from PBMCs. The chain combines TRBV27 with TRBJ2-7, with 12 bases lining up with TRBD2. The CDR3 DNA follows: TGTGCCAGCAGTATCCGGACTAGCGGGAATCCCTACGAGCAGTACTTC. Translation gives CASSIRTSGNPYEQYF.